This T cell receptor beta chain originates from a study of control samples from healthy donors and cancer patients (dated by TCRdb to 2019 to 2021). Libraries were constructed by the immunoSEQ multiplex PCR assay. Sourced from immuneACCESS, this table was stored by TCRdb with only in-frame sequences that have V and J called. A share of the clones is absent; for the studies checked, an unresolved V gene accounts for under half, and the remainder has no known explanation. Here the sample has roughly 40,000 clones; roughly 90% occur a single time. The ten largest clones take up around 3.9% of the sample. On this clone itself: Its antigen is unknown. No quality values exist for individual bases; no much larger clone is one base distant.

V loses 1 base, J loses 5 bases, and the germline ends lie 17 bases apart. CDR1 and CDR2 were assigned from the germline V gene (reference sequence) as LGHDT and YNNKEL. Counted from cysteine to phenylalanine, this CDR3 has 16 amino acids. Solely the CDR3 DNA is kept, with 48 bases framed from the first base. Source material: blood. Recombination connected TRBV3-1 (or the pseudogene TRBV3-2) to TRBJ2-5, with the identity of the D gene unclear. The sequence was collected from a woman between 50 and 59 years old in good health. The sequence in DNA is TGTGCCAGCAGCCAAGGCCTTAGGGTAGTCGGCGAGACCCAGTACTTC. Translation gives CASSQGLRVVGETQYF.